The clone carrying this T cell receptor beta chain is a singleton in its sample. Its antigen is undetermined. Repertoires were generated with immunoSEQ multiplex PCR, while TCRdb's copy carries only in-frame clones and drops some. The sample contains 90,000 to 150,000 clones, approximately 88% of which appear only once. Germline CDR1 and CDR2: SGHAT and FQNNGV. The CDR3 runs 13 residues. V was shortened by 1 base and J by 4 bases, with 7 bases between the two germline ends. The entry originates in a study of T cell responses to AZD1222 COVID-19 vaccine. Study outcomes and limitations: Donors, mostly white British, included more females; clonal diversity was possibly underestimated. Spike as a whole was targeted by vaccine-associated CD4 TCRs, dominant at 160-218 and 743-854.

The receptor's source is an adult in good health. Here the sequenced sample was peripheral blood, taken on day 0 of AZD1222 vaccination. This rearrangement joins TRBV11-2 to TRBJ1-1; D is uncertain. As DNA, the CDR3 is TGTGCCAGCAGCTTAGGTCCCACCACTGAAGCTTTCTTT. It translates to CASSLGPTTEAFF.